Listed below are T cell receptor beta chains from one sample, sequenced in a study of cytomegalovirus exposure and HLA in healthy donors. Profiled with immunoSEQ multiplex PCR; TCRdb holds only in-frame clones, not every one. The sample shows about 150,000 clones, roughly 88% of them seen only once. Sequenced material: PBMCs. Every receptor here comes from a woman younger than 35 in good health and CMV-seronegative. Each CDR3 is given with its conserved first and last residue. D genes are given only for firm matches. A row's size may be missing; if present it is once, few, many or a size class.

abundance,d_gene,j_gene,v_gene,CDR3aa,CDR3nt
.,.,TRBJ2-2,TRBV19,CASSIWRSNTGELFF,TGTGCCAGTAGTATTTGGAGGTCGAACACCGGGGAGCTGTTTTTT
.,TRBD1,TRBJ1-4,TRBV5-5,CASSLATGFNEKLFF,TGTGCCAGCAGCTTAGCGACAGGGTTTAATGAAAAACTGTTTTTT
.,TRBD1,TRBJ1-5,TRBV19,CASSTRTGNSNQPQHF,TGTGCCAGTAGTACAAGGACAGGAAATAGCAATCAGCCCCAGCATTTT
.,.,TRBJ1-2,TRBV5-6,CASSLDGERGGYTF,TGTGCCAGCAGTTTAGATGGGGAAAGAGGGGGCTACACCTTC
once,TRBD2,TRBJ2-7,TRBV6-5,CASKSGSGVYEQYF,TGTGCCAGCAAGTCTGGGAGCGGGGTTTACGAGCAGTACTTC
.,TRBD1,TRBJ1-1,TRBV6-4,CASTKDRGSTEAFF,TGTGCCAGCACCAAAGACAGGGGTAGCACTGAAGCTTTCTTT
.,TRBD1,TRBJ2-1,TRBV19,CASSIVGSGTALINNEQFF,TGTGCCAGTAGTATAGTGGGTTCTGGGACAGCTCTGATAAACAATGAGCAGTTCTTC
.,.,TRBJ2-7,TRBV7-9,CASSSLQQGLTYEQYF,TGTGCCAGCAGCTCCCTCCAACAGGGATTAACCTACGAGCAGTACTTC
.,.,TRBJ1-2,TRBV9,CASSVATTGYGYTF,TGTGCCAGCAGCGTAGCTACCACAGGGTATGGCTACACCTTC
.,.,TRBJ1-2,TRBV12-5,CASGPTVWAPSRDTTNYGYTF,TGTGCTAGTGGCCCCACAGTTTGGGCGCCCAGCCGGGACACGACAAACTATGGCTACACCTTC
.,.,TRBJ2-6,TRBV11-2,CASSFWGGHRSGANVLTF,TGTGCCAGCAGCTTTTGGGGGGGCCACCGCTCTGGGGCCAACGTCCTGACTTTC
.,.,TRBJ1-2,TRBV9,CASSVGQGNYGYTF,TGTGCCAGCAGCGTAGGGCAGGGGAACTATGGCTACACCTTC
.,TRBD2,TRBJ2-7,TRBV18,CASSAQLAGGRYEQYF,TGTGCCAGCTCAGCTCAACTAGCGGGGGGGCGGTACGAGCAGTACTTC
.,TRBD2,TRBJ2-7,TRBV5-4,CASSLSGSPYEQYF,TGTGCCAGTAGCCTTAGCGGGTCGCCCTACGAGCAGTACTTC
.,TRBD2,TRBJ2-3,TRBV19,CASSIDKLAGEVGTQYF,TGTGCCAGTAGTATAGATAAATTAGCGGGGGAGGTTGGTACGCAGTATTTT
.,TRBD1,TRBJ1-3,TRBV7-2,CASSGRDRRTSGNTIYF,TGTGCCAGCAGCGGCCGGGACAGGCGAACCTCTGGAAACACCATATATTTT
.,.,TRBJ2-6,TRBV4-2,CASSQDPFSGANVLTF,TGTGCCAGCAGCCAAGATCCGTTCTCTGGGGCCAACGTCCTGACTTTC
.,.,TRBJ2-5,TRBV2,CASTRARGETQYF,TGTGCCAGCACGAGGGCCAGGGGAGAGACCCAGTACTTC
.,.,TRBJ1-4,TRBV5-5,CASSLARADEKLFF,TGTGCCAGCAGCTTGGCCAGGGCGGATGAAAAACTGTTTTTT
.,TRBD1,TRBJ1-2,TRBV7-9,CASSLGDRERLNYGYTF,TGTGCCAGCAGCTTAGGGGACAGGGAACGACTTAACTATGGCTACACCTTC
.,TRBD1,TRBJ1-6,TRBV5-1,CASSRMGTENSPLHF,TGCGCCAGCAGCCGAATGGGGACAGAAAATTCACCCCTCCACTTT
.,.,TRBJ1-2,TRBV7-8,CASSYLGRGDYGYTF,TGTGCCAGCAGCTACCTCGGGCGGGGAGACTATGGCTACACCTTC
.,.,TRBJ1-2,TRBV7-9,CASSLVGGRVYGYTF,TGTGCCAGCAGCTTAGTCGGGGGGCGCGTCTATGGCTACACCTTC
.,TRBD1,TRBJ2-3,TRBV2,CASSAEGGSSTDTQYF,TGTGCCAGCAGTGCTGAAGGGGGCTCTAGCACAGATACGCAGTATTTT
few,.,TRBJ1-3,TRBV30,CAWGTYRAHSGNTIYF,TGTGCCTGGGGGACCTACAGGGCCCACTCTGGAAACACCATATATTTT
.,TRBD1,TRBJ1-5,TRBV5-5,CASSPHLTGISNQPQHF,TGTGCCAGCAGCCCCCACCTGACAGGGATTAGCAATCAGCCCCAGCATTTT
once,TRBD2,TRBJ2-3,TRBV11-3,CASSWGLASSTDTQYF,TGTGCCAGCAGCTGGGGACTAGCATCTAGCACAGATACGCAGTATTTT
.,.,TRBJ2-7,TRBV21-1,CASTGRTGKYEQYF,TGTGCCAGCACCGGCCGGACAGGGAAATACGAGCAGTACTTC
.,TRBD1,TRBJ1-6,TRBV27,CASSVEGAGNSPLHF,TGTGCCAGCAGTGTTGAGGGGGCGGGGAATTCACCCCTCCACTTT
.,TRBD1,TRBJ1-2,TRBV6-5,CASSYGETGDLNGYTF,TGTGCCAGCAGTTACGGGGAGACAGGGGACTTAAATGGCTACACCTTC
.,.,TRBJ2-6,TRBV29-1,CSVETGHLFSGANVLTF,TGCAGCGTCGAAACGGGACACCTATTCTCTGGGGCCAACGTCCTGACTTTC
few,TRBD2,TRBJ2-3,TRBV4-1,CASSTRYKAGDTDTQYF,TGCGCCAGCAGCACACGCTATAAAGCGGGGGACACAGATACGCAGTATTTT
.,.,TRBJ1-1,TRBV6-5,CASSYRGLNTEAFF,TGTGCCAGCAGTTACAGGGGCCTGAACACTGAAGCTTTCTTT
.,TRBD1,TRBJ2-3,TRBV11-2,CASIAYPQGATDTQYF,TGTGCCAGCATCGCCTATCCACAGGGGGCAACAGATACGCAGTATTTT
.,.,TRBJ2-2,TRBV7-9,CASMRRGGTGELFF,TGTGCCAGCATGAGGAGGGGTGGGACCGGGGAGCTGTTTTTT
.,TRBD2,TRBJ2-1,TRBV19,CASRGGSGNEQFF,TGTGCCAGTCGCGGGGGGAGTGGCAATGAGCAGTTCTTC
once,.,TRBJ1-1,TRBV9,CASSVGGAGEAFF,TGTGCCAGCAGCGTGGGGGGGGCGGGTGAAGCTTTCTTT
.,TRBD1,TRBJ2-1,TRBV2,CASLKGTGDNYNEQFF,TGTGCCAGCCTTAAGGGAACAGGGGATAACTACAATGAGCAGTTCTTC
.,.,TRBJ1-3,TRBV7-9,CSSSLLSGAVEGNTIYF,TGTTCCAGCAGCTTACTGTCAGGGGCAGTGGAGGGAAACACCATATATTTT
.,.,TRBJ1-5,TRBV7-8,CASSLRGDRQPQHF,TGTGCCAGCAGCTTACGGGGGGATAGGCAGCCCCAGCATTTT
.,TRBD1,TRBJ2-1,TRBV2,CASSADRGSYNEQFF,TGTGCCAGCAGCGCCGACAGGGGCTCCTACAATGAGCAGTTCTTC
.,.,TRBJ1-4,TRBV2,CASSFRAATNEKLFF,TGTGCCAGCAGCTTCAGGGCTGCAACTAATGAAAAACTGTTTTTT
.,TRBD2,TRBJ2-5,TRBV9,CASSDLAGEETQYF,TGTGCCAGCAGTGATCTAGCGGGGGAGGAGACCCAGTACTTC
few,TRBD2,TRBJ2-1,TRBV6-6,CASRSAGGVYNEQFF,TGTGCCAGCAGATCCGCGGGGGGGGTATACAATGAGCAGTTCTTC
.,.,TRBJ1-2,TRBV5-6,CASSFLRSLNYGYTF,TGTGCCAGCAGCTTTCTTCGGTCCCTTAACTATGGCTACACCTTC
.,.,TRBJ2-1,TRBV27,CASSSPGEPPGNEQFF,TGCGCCAGCAGCTCCCCAGGGGAACCCCCGGGCAATGAGCAGTTCTTC
.,.,TRBJ1-1,TRBV6-1,CASSPWAGNTEAFF,TGTGCCAGCAGTCCCTGGGCGGGCAACACTGAAGCTTTCTTT
.,TRBD1,TRBJ2-7,TRBV10-2,CASSYRHRGLEDPEQYF,TGCGCCAGCAGTTACCGCCACAGGGGGCTAGAAGATCCCGAGCAGTACTTC
.,.,TRBJ2-1,TRBV6-6,CASSQGGDNEQFF,TGTGCCAGCAGTCAGGGGGGAGACAATGAGCAGTTCTTC
once,TRBD1,TRBJ1-1,TRBV27,CASSFGTGSGTEAFF,TGTGCCAGCAGTTTTGGGACAGGGAGTGGAACTGAAGCTTTCTTT
once,.,TRBJ2-5,TRBV18,CASSPRTGSIQETQYF,TGTGCCAGCTCACCGAGAACAGGGTCCATCCAAGAGACCCAGTACTTC
.,.,TRBJ2-2,TRBV5-1,CASSLVGQGFTGELFF,TGCGCCAGCAGCTTGGTGGGGCAGGGGTTCACCGGGGAGCTGTTTTTT
.,.,TRBJ2-1,TRBV11-2,CASSLAYSSYNEQFF,TGTGCCAGCAGCTTAGCGTACAGCTCCTACAATGAGCAGTTCTTC
.,.,TRBJ2-1,TRBV27,CASSFSNEQFF,TGTGCCAGCAGTTTTAGTAATGAGCAGTTCTTC
.,.,TRBJ2-7,TRBV6-1,CASSETGPYEQYF,TGTGCCAGCAGTGAAACTGGGCCCTACGAGCAGTACTTC
.,.,TRBJ2-5,TRBV6-5,CASRPAGSHEETQYF,TGTGCCAGCAGACCTGCGGGATCCCACGAAGAGACCCAGTACTTC
.,.,TRBJ1-1,TRBV6-6,CASSRRVNTEAFF,TGTGCCAGCAGTCGAAGAGTGAACACTGAAGCTTTCTTT
.,.,TRBJ1-4,TRBV15,CATMPGGGEKLFF,TGTGCCACCATGCCCGGGGGAGGTGAAAAACTGTTTTTT